Below, one T cell receptor beta chain is given with its context. What it recognizes is unknown. For TCR beta, cDNA was produced by 5'RACE template switching with UMIs. TCRdb re-called the 5' RACE reads, yielding one record per CDR3 amino acid sequence without DNA. Here the sample table reports 150,000 to 180,000 distinct CDR3 sequences. The record originates from a study of T cells expressing NK-cell markers. Study-wide background: The TCR beta repertoires originated in sorted CD3+CD56+NKG2C+, CD3+CD56+NKG2C- and CD3+CD56-NKG2C+ T cells. With respect to HCMV, most of the eight sequenced donors were seropositive, and one was seronegative. Study results and limitations: The same clonotypes also predominated in the CD3+CD56-NKG2C+ fraction of a handful of donors.

This CDR3 comprises 14 residues. CDR1 is LGHDT, CDR2 YNNKEL, per germline (reference sequence). The material sequenced was blood T cells: a sorted CD56 or NKG2C T cell subset, CD4+ or CD8+ T cells, or bulk PBMC T cells (not recorded which). This TCR was recovered from a woman aged 45-60 years in good health. The rearrangement uses TRBV3-1 and TRBJ2-2; absent DNA, TCRdb's TRBD2 call cannot be checked. CDR3 amino acids: CASSRPSVTGELFF.